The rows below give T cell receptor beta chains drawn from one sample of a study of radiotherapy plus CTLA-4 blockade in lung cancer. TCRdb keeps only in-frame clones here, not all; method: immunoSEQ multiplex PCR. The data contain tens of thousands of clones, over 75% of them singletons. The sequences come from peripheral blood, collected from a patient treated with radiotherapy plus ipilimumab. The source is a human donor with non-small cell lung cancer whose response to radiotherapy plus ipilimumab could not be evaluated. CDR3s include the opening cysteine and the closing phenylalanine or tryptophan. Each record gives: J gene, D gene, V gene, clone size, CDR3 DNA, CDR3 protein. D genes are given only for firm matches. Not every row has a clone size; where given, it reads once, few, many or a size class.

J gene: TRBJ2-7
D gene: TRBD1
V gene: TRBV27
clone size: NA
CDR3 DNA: TGTGCCAGCAAAGGGAGACAGGGGGTGGACGAGCAGTACTTC
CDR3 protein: CASKGRQGVDEQYF

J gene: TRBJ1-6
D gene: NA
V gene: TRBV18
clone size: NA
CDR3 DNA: TGTGCCAGCTCACCAAGGCAGGGGAATAATTCACCCCTCCACTTT
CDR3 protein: CASSPRQGNNSPLHF

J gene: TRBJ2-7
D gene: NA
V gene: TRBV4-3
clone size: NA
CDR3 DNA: TGCGCCAGCAGCGATACAGGGTCCTACGAGCAGTACTTC
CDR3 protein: CASSDTGSYEQYF

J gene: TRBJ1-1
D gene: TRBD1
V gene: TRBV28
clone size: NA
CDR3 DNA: TGTGCCAGCAGTACTCCACAGGGGTTCACTGAAGCTTTCTTT
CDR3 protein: CASSTPQGFTEAFF

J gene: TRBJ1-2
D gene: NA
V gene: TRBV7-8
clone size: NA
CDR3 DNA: TGTGCCAGCAGCCCCTCGCAGGATCCCAACTATGGCTACACCTTC
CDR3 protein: CASSPSQDPNYGYTF

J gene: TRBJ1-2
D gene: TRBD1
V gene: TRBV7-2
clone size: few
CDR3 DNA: TGTGCCAGCAGCTCGGGCCCCGGACAGGGCCCGAGGTATGGCTACACCTTC
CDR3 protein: CASSSGPGQGPRYGYTF

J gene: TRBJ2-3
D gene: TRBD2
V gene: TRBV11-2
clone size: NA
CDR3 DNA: TGTGCCAGCAGCTTCACTAGCGGGAGGGCCGTGGATACGCAGTATTTT
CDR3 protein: CASSFTSGRAVDTQYF

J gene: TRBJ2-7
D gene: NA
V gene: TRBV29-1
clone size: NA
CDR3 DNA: TGCAGCGTGGGTCCGACACCCTACGAGCAGTACTTC
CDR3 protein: CSVGPTPYEQYF

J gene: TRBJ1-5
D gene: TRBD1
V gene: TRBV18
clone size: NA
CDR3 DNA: TGTGCCAGCTCACCACAAACAGGGGGTGATCAGCCCCAGCATTTT
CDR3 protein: CASSPQTGGDQPQHF

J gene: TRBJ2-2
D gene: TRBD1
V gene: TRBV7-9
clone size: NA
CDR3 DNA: TGTGCCAGCAGCACCGACAGGGGCCACGGGGAGCTGTTTTTT
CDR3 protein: CASSTDRGHGELFF

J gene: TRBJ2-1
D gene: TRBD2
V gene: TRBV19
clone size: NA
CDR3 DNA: TGTGCCAGTAGTCCGGGGGGGCTTTACAATGAGCAGTTCTTC
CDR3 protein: CASSPGGLYNEQFF

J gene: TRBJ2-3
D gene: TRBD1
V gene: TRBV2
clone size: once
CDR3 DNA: TGTGCCAGCAGCCCGGGACAGACCACAGATACGCAGTATTTT
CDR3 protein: CASSPGQTTDTQYF

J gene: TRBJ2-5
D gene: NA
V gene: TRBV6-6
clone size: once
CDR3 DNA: TGTGCCAGCAGTTACTCGAAGGGGGGAGGGGAGACCCAGTACTTC
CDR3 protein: CASSYSKGGGETQYF

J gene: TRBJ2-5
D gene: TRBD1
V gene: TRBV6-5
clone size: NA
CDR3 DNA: TGTGCCAGCAGGCTTCGGGGACAGCCCTACTTC
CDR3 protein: CASRLRGQPYF

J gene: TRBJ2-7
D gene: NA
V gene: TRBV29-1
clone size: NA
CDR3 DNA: TGCAGCGTCGGATGGAGGGACGAGCAGTACTTC
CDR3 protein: CSVGWRDEQYF

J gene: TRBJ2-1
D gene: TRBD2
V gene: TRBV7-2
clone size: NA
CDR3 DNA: TGTGCCAGCAGCTTAGATAGCGGGGGGGGTCCGGGAGAGCAGTTCTTC
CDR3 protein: CASSLDSGGGPGEQFF

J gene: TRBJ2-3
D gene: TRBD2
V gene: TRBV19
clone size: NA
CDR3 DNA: TGTGCCAGTAGTCCCTGGGGGACTAACAAAGATACGCAGTATTTT
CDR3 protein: CASSPWGTNKDTQYF

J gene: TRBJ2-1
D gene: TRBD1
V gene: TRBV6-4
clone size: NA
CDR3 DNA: TGTGCCAGCAGTACCGGGACAGGTGACTACAATGAGCAGTTCTTC
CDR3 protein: CASSTGTGDYNEQFF

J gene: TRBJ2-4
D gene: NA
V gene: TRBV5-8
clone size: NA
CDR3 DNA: TGTGCCAGCAGGGATCTCGGGGAGGACATTCAGTACTTC
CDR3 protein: CASRDLGEDIQYF

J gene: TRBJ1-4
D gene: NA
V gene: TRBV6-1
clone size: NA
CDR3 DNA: TGTGCCACCAGGGACACCGTTGCAACTAATGAAAAACTGTTTTTT
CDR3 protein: CATRDTVATNEKLFF

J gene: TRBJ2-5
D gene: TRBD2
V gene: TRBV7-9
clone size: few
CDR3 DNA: TGTGCCAGCAGCCGTAGAGCGGGAGAGGTAGGGGAGACCCAGTACTTC
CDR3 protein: CASSRRAGEVGETQYF

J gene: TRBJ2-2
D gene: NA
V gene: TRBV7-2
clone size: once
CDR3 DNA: TGTGCCAGCAGTCTCCCGGTCTTGTCCGGGGAGCTGTTTTTT
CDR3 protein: CASSLPVLSGELFF

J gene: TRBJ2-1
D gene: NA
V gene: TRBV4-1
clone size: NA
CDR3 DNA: TGCGCCAGCAGGGAGTATCCGGGACTGCAAGCCAATGAGCAGTTCTTC
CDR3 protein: CASREYPGLQANEQFF

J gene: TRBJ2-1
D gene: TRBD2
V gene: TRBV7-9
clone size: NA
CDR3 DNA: TGTGCCAGCAGCTTAACGAAAACGGGAGGAGGTTACAATGAGCAGTTCTTC
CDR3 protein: CASSLTKTGGGYNEQFF

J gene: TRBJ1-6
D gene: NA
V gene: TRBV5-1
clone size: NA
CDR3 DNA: TGCGCCAGCAGCTTGGAATATCGGGGTAATTCACCCCTCCACTTT
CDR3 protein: CASSLEYRGNSPLHF

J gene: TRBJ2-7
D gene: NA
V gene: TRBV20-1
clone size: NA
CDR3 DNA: TGCAGTGCTACCTTGCGCCACGAGCAGTACTTC
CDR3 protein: CSATLRHEQYF

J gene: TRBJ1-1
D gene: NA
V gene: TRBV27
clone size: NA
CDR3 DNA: TGTGCCAGCAGTTTAAAGAGAATTCAGGGGACTGAAGCTTTCTTT
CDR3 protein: CASSLKRIQGTEAFF

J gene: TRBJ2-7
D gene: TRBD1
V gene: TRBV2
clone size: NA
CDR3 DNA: TGTGCCGCCAAGCGGACAGGGGTCGAGCAGTACTTC
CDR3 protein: CAAKRTGVEQYF

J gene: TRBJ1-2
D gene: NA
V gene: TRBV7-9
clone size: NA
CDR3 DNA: TGTGCCAGCAGCTTACAGGGTACTGGCTACACCTTC
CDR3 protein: CASSLQGTGYTF

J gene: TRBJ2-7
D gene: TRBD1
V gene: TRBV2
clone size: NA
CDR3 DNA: TGTGCCAGCACCGGGACAGGGCTTTCCTACGAGCAGTACTTC
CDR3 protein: CASTGTGLSYEQYF

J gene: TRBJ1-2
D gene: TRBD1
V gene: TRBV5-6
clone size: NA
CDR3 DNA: TGTGCCAGCAGCCAGAAACAGGGGGCAGGCTATGGCTACACCTTC
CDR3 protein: CASSQKQGAGYGYTF

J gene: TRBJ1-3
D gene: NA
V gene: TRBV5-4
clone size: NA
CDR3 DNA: TGTGCCAGCAGCTTGGGGCCAAACACCATATATTTT
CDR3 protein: CASSLGPNTIYF

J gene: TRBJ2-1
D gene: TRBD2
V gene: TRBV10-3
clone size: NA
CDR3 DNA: TGTGCCATCAGGAAGGTAGCGGGGGGCCCTCGGGGCAATGAGCAGTTCTTC
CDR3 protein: CAIRKVAGGPRGNEQFF

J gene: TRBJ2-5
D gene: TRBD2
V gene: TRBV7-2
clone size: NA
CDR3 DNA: TGTGCCAGCAGCTTAGCAGCAGCGGGGGGACAAGAGACCCAGTACTTC
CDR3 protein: CASSLAAAGGQETQYF

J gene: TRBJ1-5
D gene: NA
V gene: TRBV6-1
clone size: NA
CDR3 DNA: TGTGCCAGCAGTAATAGAGCAGGTGTTCAGCCCCAGCATTTT
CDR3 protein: CASSNRAGVQPQHF

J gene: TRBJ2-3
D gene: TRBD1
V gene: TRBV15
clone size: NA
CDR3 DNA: TGTGCCACCAGCAGGGGACAGGGAAGAGATACGCAGTATTTT
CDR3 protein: CATSRGQGRDTQYF

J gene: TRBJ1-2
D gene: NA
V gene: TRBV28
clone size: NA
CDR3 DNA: TGTGCCACCCATACAGGGAACTATGGCTACACCTTC
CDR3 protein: CATHTGNYGYTF